This TCR beta chain was identified during a study of beta chain features in type 1 diabetes. Study-level results: A potential influence of HLA type upon TCRB rearrangement remained unresolved herein. Researchers report that Type 1 diabetes patients had moderately but significantly shorter TCRB CDR3s across all four CD4+ subsets. Among type 1 diabetes patients, VDJ junctions had fewer insertions and more deletions. The study notes PCR might favor shorter templates equally in patients and controls.

Isolated RNA was reverse transcribed in full, so expressed TCRB transcripts were sequenced. Generated by immunoSEQ multiplex PCR, the TCRdb table keeps only in-frame clones and is missing some. The profile covers over 150,000 clones, with just over 8% appearing a single time and around 0.5% taken by the ten largest. With 6 bases removed from V and 2 bases from J, the gap between germline ends came to 13 bases. CDR1 is MDHEN and CDR2 is SYDVKM in the germline V gene. The CDR3 is 14 residues long. A remark on this clone: Its antigen is as yet unknown.

The receptor comes from a woman aged 18-29 years with type 1 diabetes. Sequencing was carried out using central memory CD4+ T cells from blood. The chain is built from TRBV28 and TRBJ1-2; D call uncertain. The CDR3 DNA reads as TGTGCCAGCAGGTTAGGGCAGTTGAACTATGGCTACACCTTC. It codes for CASRLGQLNYGYTF.